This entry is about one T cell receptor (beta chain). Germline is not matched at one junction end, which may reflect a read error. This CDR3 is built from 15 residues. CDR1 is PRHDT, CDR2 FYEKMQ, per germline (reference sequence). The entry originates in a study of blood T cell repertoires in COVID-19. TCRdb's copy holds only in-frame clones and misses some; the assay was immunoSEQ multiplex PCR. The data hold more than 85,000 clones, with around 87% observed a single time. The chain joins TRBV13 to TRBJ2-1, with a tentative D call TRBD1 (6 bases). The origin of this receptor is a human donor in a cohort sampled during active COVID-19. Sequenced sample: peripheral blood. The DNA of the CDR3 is TGTGCCAGCAGCCTAGGACAGAGCTCCTACAATGAGCAGTTCTTC. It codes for CASSLGQSSYNEQFF.